This T cell receptor beta chain comes out of a study of Ad26.COV2.S vaccination and SARS-CoV-2 variants. About the research overall: Once or twice, 56 days apart, Ad26.COV2.S was delivered intramuscularly.

The treatment denotes: about 20 received Ad26.COV2.S at low or high dose, single or two shots; about 5 received placebo; per-sample allocation not given. Specimen acquisition occurred on day 63 following the initial vaccine or placebo injection. Germline V lookup: CDR1 SNHLY, CDR2 FYNNEI. Trimming cost V 9 bases and J 4 bases; bases outside gene matches: 7. This CDR3 contains 16 residues. Using immunoSEQ multiplex PCR, the repertoire was profiled, and TCRdb retains in-frame clones only, with some absent. The data contain over 250,000 clones, around 87% of them singletons. The chain has TRBV2 and TRBJ2-3; TRBD2 aligns across 16 bases. Sequencing used peripheral blood, obtained in a trial of Ad26.COV2.S vaccine versus placebo. This clonotype was obtained from a person aged 18-65 years who received the Ad26.COV2.S COVID-19 vaccine or a placebo. This chain's CDR3 is CASHGGTSGGADTQYF. CDR3 coding DNA: TGTGCCAGTCACGGCGGGACTAGCGGGGGGGCAGATACGCAGTATTTT.